What follows describes a single T cell receptor (beta chain). Its antigen is not identified. Each CDR3 protein gets one entry after TCRdb re-called the 5' RACE reads with MiXCR. Of approximately 20,000 distinct CDR3 sequences detected, approximately 2.6% appear once; the ten largest clones hold roughly 29%. T cells were expanded from blood mononuclear cells for 3 to 4 days with anti-CD3 OKT3 or CD3/CD28 beads. Per germline, CDR1 SGHRS and CDR2 YFSETQ. Trimming left V 0 bases short and J 6 bases short, with 7 bases between. The CDR3 sequence is 13 residues long. These data come from a study of beta chain bispecific antibodies for T cell cancers. The study's findings and limits: Most targeted TRBV signal came from the leukemia cell line cells, not normal T cells.

The clonotype was recovered from a human donor in good health. Some clones in this sample may be carry-over from other donors' samples. Sequenced input: healthy donor T cells cultured with leukemia cells. The chain combines TRBV5-1 with TRBJ1-5; D ambiguous. This CDR3 reads CASSLEGTQPQHF. DNA of the CDR3: TGCGCCAGCAGCTTGGAGGGTACTCAGCCCCAGCATTTT.